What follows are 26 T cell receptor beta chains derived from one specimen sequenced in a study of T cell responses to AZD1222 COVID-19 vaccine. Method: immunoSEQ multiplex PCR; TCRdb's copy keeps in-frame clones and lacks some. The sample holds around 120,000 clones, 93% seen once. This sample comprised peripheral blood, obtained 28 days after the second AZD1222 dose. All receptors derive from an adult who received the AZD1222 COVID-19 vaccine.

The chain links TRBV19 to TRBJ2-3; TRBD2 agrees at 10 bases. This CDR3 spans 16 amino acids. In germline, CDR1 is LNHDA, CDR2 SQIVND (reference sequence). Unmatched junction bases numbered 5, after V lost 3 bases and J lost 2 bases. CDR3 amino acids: CASSMQAGGDTDTQYF. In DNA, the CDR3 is TGTGCCAGTAGTATGCAAGCGGGGGGGGACACAGATACGCAGTATTTT.

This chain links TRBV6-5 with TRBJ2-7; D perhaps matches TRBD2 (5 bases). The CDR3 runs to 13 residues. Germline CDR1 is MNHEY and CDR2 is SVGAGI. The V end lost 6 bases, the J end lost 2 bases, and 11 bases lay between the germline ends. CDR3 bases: TGTGCCAGCAGCCGGGAAGGAACCTACGAGCAGTACTTC. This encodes CASSREGTYEQYF.

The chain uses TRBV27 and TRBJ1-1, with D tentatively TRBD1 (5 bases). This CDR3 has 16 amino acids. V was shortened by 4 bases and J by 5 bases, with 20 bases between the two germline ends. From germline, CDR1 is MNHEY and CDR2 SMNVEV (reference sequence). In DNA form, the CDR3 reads TGTGCCAGCAGTTCCCGTGGGGGGGATGTGAGGACTGAAGCTTTCTTT. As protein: CASSSRGGDVRTEAFF.

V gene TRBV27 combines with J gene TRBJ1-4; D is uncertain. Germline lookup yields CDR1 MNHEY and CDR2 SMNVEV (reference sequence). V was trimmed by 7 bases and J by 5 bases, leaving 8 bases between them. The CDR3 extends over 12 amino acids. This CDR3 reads CASKSGNEKLFF. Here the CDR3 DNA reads TGTGCCAGCAAATCCGGCAATGAAAAACTGTTTTTT.

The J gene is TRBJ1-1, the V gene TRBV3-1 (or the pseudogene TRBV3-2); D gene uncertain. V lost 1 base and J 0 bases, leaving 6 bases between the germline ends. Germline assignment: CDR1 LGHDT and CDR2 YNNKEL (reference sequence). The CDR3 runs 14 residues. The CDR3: CASSQGQLNTEAFF. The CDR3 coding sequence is TGTGCCAGCAGCCAAGGGCAGTTGAACACTGAAGCTTTCTTT.

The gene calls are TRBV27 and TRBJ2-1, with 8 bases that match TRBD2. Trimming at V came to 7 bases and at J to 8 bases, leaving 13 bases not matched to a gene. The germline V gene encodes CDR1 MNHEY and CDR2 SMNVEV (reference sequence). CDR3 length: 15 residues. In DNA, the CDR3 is TGTGCCAGCACCCTACTCCGGAGCGGGGGCCATGAGCAGTTCTTC. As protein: CASTLLRSGGHEQFF.

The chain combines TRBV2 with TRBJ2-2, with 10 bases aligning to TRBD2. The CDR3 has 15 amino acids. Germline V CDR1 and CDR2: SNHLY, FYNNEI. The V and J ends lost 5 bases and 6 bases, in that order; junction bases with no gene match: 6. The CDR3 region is CASSYSGRGAGELFF. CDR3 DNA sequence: TGTGCCAGCAGTTACAGCGGGAGGGGGGCCGGGGAGCTGTTTTTT.

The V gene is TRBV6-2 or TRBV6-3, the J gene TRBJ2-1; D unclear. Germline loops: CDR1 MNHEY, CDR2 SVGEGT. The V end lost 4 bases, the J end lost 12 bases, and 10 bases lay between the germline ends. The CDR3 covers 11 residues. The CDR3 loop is CASSSVYGQFF. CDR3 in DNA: TGTGCCAGCAGTTCCGTTTACGGGCAGTTCTTC.

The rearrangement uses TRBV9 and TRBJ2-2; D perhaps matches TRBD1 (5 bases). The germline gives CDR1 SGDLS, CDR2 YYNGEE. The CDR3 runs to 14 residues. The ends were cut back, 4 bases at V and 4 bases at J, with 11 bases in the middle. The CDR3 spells CASSPQVGTGELFF. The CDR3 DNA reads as TGTGCCAGCAGCCCACAGGTTGGCACCGGGGAGCTGTTTTTT.

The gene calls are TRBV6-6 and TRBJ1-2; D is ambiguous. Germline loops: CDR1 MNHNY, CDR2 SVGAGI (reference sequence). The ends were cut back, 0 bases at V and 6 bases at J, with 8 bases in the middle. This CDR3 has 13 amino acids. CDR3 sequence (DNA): TGTGCCAGCAGTTACTCACCGAGGAATGGCTACACCTTC. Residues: CASSYSPRNGYTF.

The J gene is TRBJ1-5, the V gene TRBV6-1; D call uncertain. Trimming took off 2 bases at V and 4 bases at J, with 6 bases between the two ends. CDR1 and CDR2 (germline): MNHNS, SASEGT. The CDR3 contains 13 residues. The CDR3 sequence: CASSERENQPQHF. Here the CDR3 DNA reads TGTGCCAGCAGTGAACGAGAGAATCAGCCCCAGCATTTT.

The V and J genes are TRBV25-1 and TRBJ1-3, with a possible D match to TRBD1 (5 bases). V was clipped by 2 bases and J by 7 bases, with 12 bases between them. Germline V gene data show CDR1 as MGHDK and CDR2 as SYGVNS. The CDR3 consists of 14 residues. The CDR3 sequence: CASSEQGRVNTIYF. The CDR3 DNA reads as TGTGCCAGCAGTGAACAGGGCCGTGTGAACACCATATATTTT.

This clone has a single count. CDR3 in amino acids: CASSQEGGRELFF. Written as DNA, the CDR3 is TGTGCCAGCAGCCAAGAGGGAGGGAGGGAGCTGTTTTTT. This rearrangement joins TRBV3-1 (or the pseudogene TRBV3-2) to TRBJ2-2, with 7 bases aligning to TRBD2. The CDR3 length is 13 residues. With V trimmed by 0 bases and J by 9 bases, 1 base remained unmatched. The germline CDR1 and CDR2 sequences are LGHDT and YNNKEL (reference sequence).

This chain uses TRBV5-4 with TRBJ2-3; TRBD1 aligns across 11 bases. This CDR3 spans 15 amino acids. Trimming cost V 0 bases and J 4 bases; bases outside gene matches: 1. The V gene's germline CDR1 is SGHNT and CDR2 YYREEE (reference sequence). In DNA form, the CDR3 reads TGTGCCAGCAGCTTGGAGGGACAGGGGGCAGATACGCAGTATTTT. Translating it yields CASSLEGQGADTQYF.

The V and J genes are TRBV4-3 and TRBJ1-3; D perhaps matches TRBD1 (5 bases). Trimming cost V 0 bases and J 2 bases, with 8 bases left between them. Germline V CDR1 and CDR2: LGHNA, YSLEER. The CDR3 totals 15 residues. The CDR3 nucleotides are TGCGCCAGCAGCCAAGATCTGGGGGCTGGAAACACCATATATTTT. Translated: CASSQDLGAGNTIYF.

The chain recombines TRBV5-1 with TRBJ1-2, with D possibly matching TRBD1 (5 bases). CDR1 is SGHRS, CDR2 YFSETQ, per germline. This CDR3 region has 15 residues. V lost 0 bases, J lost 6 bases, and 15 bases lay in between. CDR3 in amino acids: CASSLEGDGGNGYTF. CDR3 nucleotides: TGCGCCAGCAGCTTGGAAGGGGACGGGGGAAATGGCTACACCTTC.

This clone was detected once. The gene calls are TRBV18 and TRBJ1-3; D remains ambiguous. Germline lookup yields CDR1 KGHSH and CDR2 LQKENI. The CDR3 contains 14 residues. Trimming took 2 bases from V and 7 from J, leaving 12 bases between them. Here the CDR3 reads CASSPVDEWNTIYF. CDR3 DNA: TGTGCCAGCTCACCAGTGGACGAGTGGAACACCATATATTTT.

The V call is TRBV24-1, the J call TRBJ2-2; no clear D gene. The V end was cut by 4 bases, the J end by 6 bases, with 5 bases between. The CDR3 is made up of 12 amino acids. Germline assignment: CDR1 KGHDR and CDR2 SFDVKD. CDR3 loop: CATSDVPGELFF. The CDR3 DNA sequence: TGTGCCACCAGTGACGTTCCCGGGGAGCTGTTTTTT.

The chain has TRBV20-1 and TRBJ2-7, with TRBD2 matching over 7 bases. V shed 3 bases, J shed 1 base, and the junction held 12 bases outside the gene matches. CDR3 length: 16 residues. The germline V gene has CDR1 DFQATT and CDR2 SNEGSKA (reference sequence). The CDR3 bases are TGCAGTGCTAGTCCGGGAGGCCCAGGTATATCCTACGAGCAGTACTTC. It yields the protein CSASPGGPGISYEQYF.

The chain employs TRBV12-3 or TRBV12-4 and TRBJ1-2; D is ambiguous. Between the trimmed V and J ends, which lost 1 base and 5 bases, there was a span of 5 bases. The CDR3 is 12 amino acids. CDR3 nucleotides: TGTGCCAGCAGTTTAGTAGCGTATGGCTACACCTTC. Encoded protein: CASSLVAYGYTF.

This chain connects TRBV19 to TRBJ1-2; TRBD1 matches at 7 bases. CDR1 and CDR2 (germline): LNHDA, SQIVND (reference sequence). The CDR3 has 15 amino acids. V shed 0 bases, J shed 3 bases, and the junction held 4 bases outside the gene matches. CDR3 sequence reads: CASSIDQGEDYGYTF. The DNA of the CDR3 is TGTGCCAGTAGTATAGACCAGGGGGAGGACTATGGCTACACCTTC.

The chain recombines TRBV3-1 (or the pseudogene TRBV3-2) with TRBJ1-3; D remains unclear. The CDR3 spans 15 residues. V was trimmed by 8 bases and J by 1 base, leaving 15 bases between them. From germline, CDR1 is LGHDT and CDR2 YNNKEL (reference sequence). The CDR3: CASQKRPPSGNTIYF. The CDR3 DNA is TGTGCCAGCCAAAAGCGGCCCCCATCTGGAAACACCATATATTTT.

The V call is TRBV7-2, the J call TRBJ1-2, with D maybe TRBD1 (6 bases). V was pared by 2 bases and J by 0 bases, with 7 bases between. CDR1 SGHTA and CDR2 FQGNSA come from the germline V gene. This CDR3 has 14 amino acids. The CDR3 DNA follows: TGTGCCAGCAGCTTACCAGGGGCTAACTATGGCTACACCTTC. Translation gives CASSLPGANYGYTF.

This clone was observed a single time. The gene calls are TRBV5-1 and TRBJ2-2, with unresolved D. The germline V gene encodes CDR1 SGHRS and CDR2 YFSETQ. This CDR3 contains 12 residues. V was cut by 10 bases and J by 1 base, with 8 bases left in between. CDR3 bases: TGCGCCGTACCAAAGAACACCGGGGAGCTGTTTTTT. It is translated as CAVPKNTGELFF.

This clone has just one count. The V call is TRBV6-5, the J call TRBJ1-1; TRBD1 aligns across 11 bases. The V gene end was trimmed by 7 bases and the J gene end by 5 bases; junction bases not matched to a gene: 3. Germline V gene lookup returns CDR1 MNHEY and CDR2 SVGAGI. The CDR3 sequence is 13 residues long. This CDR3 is CASTGQGGTEAFF. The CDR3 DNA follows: TGTGCCAGCACGGGACAGGGGGGGACTGAAGCTTTCTTT.

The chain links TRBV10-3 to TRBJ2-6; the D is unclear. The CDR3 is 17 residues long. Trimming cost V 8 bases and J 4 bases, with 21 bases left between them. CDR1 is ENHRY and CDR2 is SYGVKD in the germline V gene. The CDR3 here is CAIAPQDLLSGANVLTF. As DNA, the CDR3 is TGTGCCATCGCCCCTCAGGATCTATTATCGGGGGCCAACGTCCTGACTTTC.